This T cell receptor beta chain emerged from a study of cytomegalovirus exposure and HLA in healthy donors. Notes on the study in general: Analyzed later, association rates of TCRs varied across HLA loci, with DRB1 most and HLA-C fewest.

Primers for the PCR totalled 60 Vbeta and 13 Jbeta. The protocol was immunoSEQ multiplex PCR, while the TCRdb copy is restricted to in-frame clones and leaves out a portion. The sample lists fewer than 150,000 clones, approximately 69% occurring once. This CDR3 has 16 amino acids. The V and J ends lost 2 bases and 4 bases, in that order; junction bases with no gene match: 6. The germline CDR1 and CDR2 sequences are SGHVS and FNYEAQ. Details on this clone: No antigen is known for it.

This clonotype was obtained from a woman between 50 and 59 years old in good health and CMV-seropositive. The chain combines TRBV7-6 with TRBJ2-3; 10 bases are a match to TRBD1. The sequenced sample consisted of PBMCs. CDR3 region: CASSLLGTGVADTQYF. CDR3 nucleotides: TGTGCCAGCAGCTTACTTGGGACAGGGGTTGCAGATACGCAGTATTTT.